These 25 T cell receptor beta chains originate from one sample sequenced in a study of long-term antiretroviral therapy in people with HIV. Version v3.0 of the immunoSEQ assay ran at survey level. Clones were read by immunoSEQ multiplex PCR, and TCRdb kept only the in-frame ones, dropping some. The table has 7,500 to 10,000 clones, approximately 75% seen once. The specimen was unsorted PBMCs, collected 0.7 years after starting antiretroviral therapy. The receptors were gathered from a man aged 35 to 55 with HIV.

Turning to this clone: No conserved phenylalanine or tryptophan ends this CDR3, so it is likely a read error. The DNA is left out, because the CDR3 cannot be placed on it with certainty; the CDR3 is given as TCRdb lists it. V and J are TRBV10-3 and TRBJ2-7; the DNA was not compared with TRBD2, the D call given in the table. Inclusive of both ends, the CDR3 amounts to 13 amino acids. CDR1 ENHRY and CDR2 SYGVKD come from the germline V gene. The CDR3 reads CAISEGTSGLGGL.

This rearrangement joins TRBV5-5 to TRBJ2-3, with D uncertain. This CDR3 has 14 amino acids. V was shortened by 0 bases and J by 4 bases, with 9 bases between the two germline ends. The germline CDR1 and CDR2 sequences are SGHKS and YYEKEE (reference sequence). CDR3: CASSLEIRADTQYF. CDR3 sequence (DNA): TGTGCCAGCAGCTTGGAAATTAGGGCAGATACGCAGTATTTT. Drawing the rest from reference TRBV5-5 and TRBJ2-3, the complete variable domain is DAGVTQSPTHLIKTRGQQVTLRCSPISGHKSVSWYQQVLGQGPQFIFQYYEKEERGRGNFPDRFSARQFPNYSSELNVNALLLGDSALYLCASSLEIRADTQYFGPGTRLTVL.

The rearrangement uses TRBV27 and TRBJ1-1, with D maybe TRBD1 (5 bases). The CDR3 runs to 15 residues. V lost 0 bases to trimming and J lost 5 bases, with 13 bases between them. Looked up from germline, CDR1 is MNHEY and CDR2 is SMNVEV (reference sequence). Written as DNA, the CDR3 is TGTGCCAGCAGTTTATCGACGGTGGGGGGGACTGAAGCTTTCTTT. Translating gives CASSLSTVGGTEAFF.

On this clone: Sequence at one end of the junction differs from germline and may be a read error. This sequence joins TRBV30 and TRBJ2-5; 9 bases match TRBD1. The CDR3 loop spans 15 amino acids. CDR1 is GTSNPN, CDR2 SVGIG, per germline (reference sequence). The CDR3 nucleotides read TGTGCCTGGAGTCCGGGACAGGGAACGATGGAGATCCAGTACTTC. This gives the protein CAWSPGQGTMEIQYF.

DNA for the CDR3: TGCGCCAGCAGCTTACAGCGGACAGAAAATGAAAAACTGTTTTTT. The encoded protein is CASSLQRTENEKLFF. The chain joins TRBV5-1 to TRBJ1-4, with a weak D call TRBD1 (6 bases). V lost 2 bases and J lost 5, with 13 bases in between. From germline, CDR1 is SGHRS and CDR2 YFSETQ. The CDR3 length is 15 residues.

The genes are TRBV11-2 and TRBJ1-2; a possible D gene is TRBD1 (5 bases). V dropped 5 bases and J dropped 8 bases, with 18 bases sitting between them. The CDR3 contains 14 residues. Germline-derived CDR1 and CDR2 are SGHAT and FQNNGV. The CDR3 region has the DNA TGTGCCAGCAGCCCAGGGACTGCAATTTGGGGCTACACCTTC. Translated: CASSPGTAIWGYTF.

The rearrangement links TRBV7-2 to TRBJ2-3, with 8 bases matching TRBD1. V gave up 0 bases and J gave up 4 bases; unmatched junction bases: 3. The CDR3 extends over 15 amino acids. Per the germline V gene, CDR1 is SGHTA and CDR2 is FQGNSA. The CDR3 spells CASSLADRAADTQYF. Written as DNA, the CDR3 is TGTGCCAGCAGCTTAGCGGACAGGGCCGCAGATACGCAGTATTTT.

This clone has a handful of counts. J is TRBJ2-3 and V is TRBV19, with 9 bases aligning to TRBD2. Unmatched junction bases numbered 12, after V lost 8 bases and J lost 6 bases. The V gene's germline CDR1 is LNHDA and CDR2 SQIVND (reference sequence). This CDR3 is 15 amino acids long. Here the CDR3 reads CASSLSTSGGDTQYF. In DNA form, the CDR3 reads TGTGCCAGTTCATTATCGACTAGCGGTGGGGATACGCAGTATTTT.

The V gene is TRBV10-3, the J gene TRBJ1-5; D not certain. The germline V and J ends were trimmed by 11 bases and 6 bases, with 17 bases remaining between them. CDR3 length: 13 residues. The V gene's germline CDR1 is ENHRY and CDR2 SYGVKD. Written as DNA, the CDR3 is TGTGCCCCTAACTTTCCGAAGGGTCAGCCCCAGCATTTT. It codes for CAPNFPKGQPQHF.

The chain employs TRBV6-5 and TRBJ1-2; 7 bases match TRBD1. The CDR3 is 12 residues long. Germline V gene data show CDR1 as MNHEY and CDR2 as SVGAGI. V was clipped by 6 bases and J by 8 bases; unmatched bases: 6. The CDR3 loop reads CASRQGVLGYTF. The CDR3 DNA sequence: TGTGCCAGCAGGCAGGGGGTATTGGGCTACACCTTC.

J is TRBJ2-2 and V is TRBV10-3, with D uncertain. Germline assignment: CDR1 ENHRY and CDR2 SYGVKD. With 0 bases removed from V and 6 bases from J, the gap between germline ends came to 5 bases. CDR3 length equals 13 residues. The CDR3 spells CAISESRAGELFF. As DNA, the CDR3 is TGTGCCATCAGTGAGTCGAGAGCCGGGGAGCTGTTTTTT.

V gene TRBV29-1 combines with J gene TRBJ2-5, with D possibly being TRBD1 or TRBD2 (6 bases each). Per the germline V gene, CDR1 is SQVTM and CDR2 is ANQGSEA. This CDR3 contains 14 residues. Trimming left V 6 bases short and J 4 bases short, with 18 bases between. Here the CDR3 DNA reads TGCAGCGTGGCCGATCAGGGGAGGCGAGAGACCCAGTACTTC. Its protein is CSVADQGRRETQYF.

The chain combines TRBV6-1 with TRBJ1-1; TRBD1 agrees at 8 bases. The germline V gene encodes CDR1 MNHNS and CDR2 SASEGT. V shed 6 bases and J 4 bases; nucleotides not matched to a gene: 4. The CDR3 is 13 residues long. In DNA form, the CDR3 reads TGTGCCAGCAGGGACAGGGCTGCCACTGAAGCTTTCTTT. Protein product: CASRDRAATEAFF.

The rearrangement uses TRBV11-2 and TRBJ2-7, with 12 bases lining up with TRBD2. Germline CDR1 is SGHAT and CDR2 is FQNNGV. The CDR3 runs 18 residues. V lost 2 bases, J lost 0 bases, and 8 bases stayed unmatched. CDR3 nucleotides: TGTGCCAGCAGCTTATCTGGACTAGCGGGACTGATCTCCTACGAGCAGTACTTC. It is translated as CASSLSGLAGLISYEQYF.

The CDR3 DNA reads TGTGCCAGCAGTCCCTTGACGGGAAACTTGTATGGCTACACCTTC. Its translation is CASSPLTGNLYGYTF. J is TRBJ1-2 and V is TRBV27; D not resolved. The CDR3 is made up of 15 amino acids. V lost 5 bases and J 5 bases, leaving 18 bases between the germline ends. Germline V gene lookup returns CDR1 MNHEY and CDR2 SMNVEV (reference sequence).

This clone was picked up one time. The chain couples TRBV11-2 to TRBJ2-3; 9 bases are a match to TRBD2. The V gene's germline CDR1 is SGHAT and CDR2 FQNNGV. The CDR3 is made up of 18 amino acids. The V gene end was trimmed by 1 base and the J gene end by 2 bases; junction bases not matched to a gene: 10. The CDR3 DNA follows: TGTGCCAGCAGCTTAGGCGGGGGGGCTGGCCTTTTCACAGATACGCAGTATTTT. Translation: CASSLGGGAGLFTDTQYF.

The CDR3 region is CASSVAPLADTQYF. The CDR3 DNA reads as TGTGCCAGCAGCGTGGCCCCCTTGGCAGATACGCAGTATTTT. The chain employs TRBV5-4 and TRBJ2-3; D gene unclear. The CDR3 spans 14 residues. CDR1 is SGHNT and CDR2 is YYREEE in the germline V gene (reference sequence). V lost 4 bases and J lost 4, with 13 bases in between.

This clone occurred once. The rearrangement uses TRBV7-2 and TRBJ2-7; D ambiguous. The CDR3 covers 12 residues. Germline V gene data show CDR1 as SGHTA and CDR2 as FQGNSA. V was clipped by 1 base and J by 5 bases, with 6 bases between them. The CDR3 loop is CASSLGFNEQYF. The DNA of the CDR3 is TGTGCCAGCAGCTTAGGATTCAACGAGCAGTACTTC.

The rearrangement links TRBV18 to TRBJ2-1; D may correspond to TRBD1 or TRBD2 (5 bases each). The V end was cut by 6 bases, the J end by 5 bases, with 17 bases between. The length of the CDR3 is 15 residues. Germline V gene data show CDR1 as KGHSH and CDR2 as LQKENI. The CDR3 bases are TGTGCCAGCTCTGTTTGGGGGAAGGTCAACAATGAGCAGTTCTTC. Translated, it gives CASSVWGKVNNEQFF.

V and J are TRBV29-1 and TRBJ1-2; 7 bases agree with TRBD1. This CDR3 has 15 amino acids. Trimming at V came to 7 bases and at J to 0 bases, leaving 11 bases not matched to a gene. Per the germline V gene, CDR1 is SQVTM and CDR2 is ANQGSEA. In DNA form, the CDR3 reads TGCAGCGCCCAGATACAGGGGCACACTAACTATGGCTACACCTTC. This translates into CSAQIQGHTNYGYTF.

The chain joins TRBV9 to TRBJ2-7, with D maybe TRBD2 (5 bases). Germline CDR1 is SGDLS and CDR2 is YYNGEE. Trimming pared 0 bases from V and 6 bases from J, leaving 7 bases between. The CDR3 sequence is 12 residues long. Here the CDR3 reads CASSVDRGEQYF. In DNA, the CDR3 is TGTGCCAGCAGCGTAGATCGGGGCGAGCAGTACTTC.

The chain combines TRBV7-9 with TRBJ2-2; maybe TRBD2 (6 bases). The germline CDR1 and CDR2 sequences are SEHNR and FQNEAQ (reference sequence). This CDR3 spans 14 amino acids. Trimming removed 1 base at V and 4 bases at J, with 7 bases between. CDR3 in DNA: TGTGCCAGCAGCTTAGTGGGGGGCACCGGGGAGCTGTTTTTT. Translating gives CASSLVGGTGELFF. The full variable domain, with the rest looked up from reference TRBV7-9 and TRBJ2-2, is DTGVSQNPRHKITKRGQNVTFRCDPISEHNRLYWYRQTLGQGPEFLTYFQNEAQLEKSRLLSDRFSAERPKGSFSTLEIQRTEQGDSAMYLCASSLVGGTGELFFGEGSRLTVL.

Comment on this clone: A read error may account for a junction end that differs from germline. The chain uses TRBV5-1 and TRBJ2-7; 12 bases agree with TRBD2. The CDR3 runs to 16 residues. Germline CDR1 SGHRS, CDR2 YFSETQ. CDR3 protein: CASSDGLAGNSYEQYF. The CDR3, as DNA: TGTGCCAGCAGCGACGGACTAGCGGGAAACTCCTACGAGCAGTACTTC.

This clone occurred once. The chain joins TRBV4-3 to TRBJ1-1; no definite D call. Germline CDR1 LGHNA, CDR2 YSLEER. This CDR3 region has 14 residues. V shed 0 bases and J shed 8 bases, with 13 bases lying between them. CDR3 region: CASSQEVGEREAFF. The CDR3 nucleotides are TGCGCCAGCAGCCAAGAAGTAGGAGAGAGGGAAGCTTTCTTT.

The chain has TRBV18 and TRBJ1-1, with D perhaps TRBD1 (5 bases). Per germline, CDR1 KGHSH and CDR2 LQKENI. The CDR3 runs 14 residues. The germline V and J ends were trimmed by 3 bases and 4 bases, with 12 bases remaining between them. CDR3 bases: TGTGCCAGCTCACCGGCCAGGGTGGTCACTGAAGCTTTCTTT. It yields the protein CASSPARVVTEAFF.